This T cell receptor (beta chain) is drawn from a study of human T cells and chemical hapten exposure. Study details: Sensitization applied 2% DPC to roughly 2 cm by roughly 2 cm of upper inner arm skin. DPC (0.01%) was patch tested on the upper back and read at 6 days.

Per the germline V gene, CDR1 is SGHNT and CDR2 is YENEEA. The V end lost 5 bases, the J end lost 3 bases, and 11 bases lay between the germline ends. The CDR3 extends over 14 amino acids. This sample's time point: pre-sensitization, week 0. Treatment denoted: therapeutic diphenylcyclopropenone sensitization with weekly scalp DPC. The study's library attached unique molecular identifiers to single cDNA molecules. TCRdb processed the RACE reads anew with MiXCR; each CDR3 protein has one entry. The table records roughly 250,000 distinct CDR3 sequences, 8.6% of them present only once. In the case of this clonotype: Its antigen is currently unknown.

Findings and limits, study-wide: With alopecia, donors may have immune responses unlike healthy people's.

Sequencing used whole blood, obtained in connection with sensitization to the hapten diphenylcyclopropenone (DPC). This rearrangement joins TRBV11-3 to TRBJ2-4; the D gene could be TRBD1 or TRBD2 (5 bases each). The sequence was obtained from a woman aged 40 to 49 with alopecia areata. Some clones in this sample may be carry-over from other donors' samples. The CDR3 nucleotides are TGTGCCAGCAGCCCTCGGGACGGCAAAAACATTCAGTACTTC. Its translation is CASSPRDGKNIQYF.